This passage covers 28 T cell receptor beta chains from one sample sequenced in a study of blood T cell repertoires in COVID-19. Sequencing used immunoSEQ multiplex PCR; TCRdb keeps in-frame clones, though not all of them. This table holds 100,000 to 150,000 clones, under 90% found once. Sequencing input: peripheral blood. These receptors all stem from a woman in her sixties with acute or convalescent COVID-19.

The chain is built from TRBV12-3 or TRBV12-4 and TRBJ1-2; D ambiguous. This CDR3 comprises 13 residues. The V end was cut by 3 bases, the J end by 2 bases, with 7 bases between. CDR3 residues: CASSFGQNYGYTF. The DNA for the CDR3 is TGTGCCAGCAGTTTTGGGCAGAACTATGGCTACACCTTC.

The rearrangement joins TRBV3-1 (or the pseudogene TRBV3-2) to TRBJ2-2; 8 bases fit TRBD2. V gave up 4 bases and J gave up 5 bases; unmatched junction bases: 12. CDR1 and CDR2 (germline): LGHDT, YNNKEL (reference sequence). CDR3 length: 17 amino acids. This CDR3 is CASSRASTSVSTGELFF. The CDR3 DNA reads as TGTGCCAGCAGCCGCGCCTCGACTAGCGTTTCGACCGGGGAGCTGTTTTTT.

The rearrangement uses TRBV13 and TRBJ2-2; D may be TRBD2 (6 bases). The CDR3 totals 13 residues. Trimming took off 3 bases at V and 7 bases at J, with 9 bases between the two ends. CDR1 is PRHDT and CDR2 is FYEKMQ in the germline V gene (reference sequence). The CDR3 DNA is TGTGCCAGCAGCTTGACGGGACTCGGGGAGCTGTTTTTT. This translates into CASSLTGLGELFF.

This clone was picked up a small number of times. The chain employs TRBV6-5 and TRBJ2-7; weak D call: TRBD2 (5 bases). The CDR3 extends over 15 amino acids. V shed 2 bases and J shed 4 bases, with 15 bases lying between them. Germline V lookup: CDR1 MNHEY, CDR2 SVGAGI. The CDR3 DNA reads TGTGCCAGCAGTTACAGGTCAGGAGGTTCGTACGAGCAGTACTTC. This gives the protein CASSYRSGGSYEQYF.

The chain joins TRBV19 to TRBJ1-3, with D hard to call. Trimming cost V 7 bases and J 0 bases, with 10 bases left between them. The CDR3 covers 14 residues. From germline, CDR1 is LNHDA and CDR2 SQIVND (reference sequence). CDR3 DNA: TGTGCCAGTACCCCTATGAGCTCTGGAAACACCATATATTTT. It encodes CASTPMSSGNTIYF.

The rearrangement links TRBV5-1 to TRBJ1-5, with D tentatively TRBD1 (6 bases). The CDR3 runs to 13 residues. Between the trimmed V and J ends, which lost 4 bases and 4 bases, there was a span of 9 bases. Per the germline V gene, CDR1 is SGHRS and CDR2 is YFSETQ. CDR3 in DNA: TGCGCCAGCAGCCGGGACACAAATCAGCCCCAGCATTTT. Translated: CASSRDTNQPQHF.

This clone appeared a single time. The V gene is TRBV9, the J gene TRBJ2-5, with D unresolved. This CDR3 contains 14 residues. Germline V gene lookup returns CDR1 SGDLS and CDR2 YYNGEE. The germline V and J ends were trimmed by 4 bases and 0 bases, with 10 bases remaining between them. CDR3: CASSPGLYQETQYF. CDR3 nucleotides: TGTGCCAGCAGCCCGGGTCTGTACCAAGAGACCCAGTACTTC. The whole variable domain, remainder taken from reference TRBV9 and TRBJ2-5, is DSGVTQTPKHLITATGQRVTLRCSPRSGDLSVYWYQQSLDQGLQFLIQYYNGEERAKGNILERFSAQQFPDLHSELNLSSLELGDSALYFCASSPGLYQETQYFGPGTRLLVL.

Regarding this clone: The junction does not match germline at one end; this may be a read error. The CDR3 sequence is CASSSGGRDQYF. In nucleotides, the CDR3 is TGTGCCAGCAGTAGCGGGGGGAGGGACCAGTACTTC. The rearrangement uses TRBV19 and TRBJ2-5, with 10 bases lining up with TRBD2. The CDR3 consists of 12 residues. Germline CDR1 is LNHDA and CDR2 is SQIVND (reference sequence).

The gene calls are TRBV3-1 (or the pseudogene TRBV3-2) and TRBJ2-3; possibly TRBD1 for D (5 bases). Trimming left V 8 bases short and J 2 bases short, with 14 bases between. The CDR3 is 14 amino acids. Germline loops: CDR1 LGHDT, CDR2 YNNKEL (reference sequence). The CDR3 DNA reads TGTGCCAGCGATAGGGGCGGCATCACAGATACGCAGTATTTT. Residues: CASDRGGITDTQYF.

This clone has just one count. The rearrangement uses TRBV9 and TRBJ1-1; 8 nucleotides line up with TRBD1. The V and J ends lost 2 bases and 1 base, in that order; junction bases with no gene match: 4. The germline V gene encodes CDR1 SGDLS and CDR2 YYNGEE. The CDR3 is 15 residues long. CDR3 in amino acids: CASSVADRGNTEAFF. CDR3 nucleotides: TGTGCCAGCAGCGTCGCCGACAGGGGGAACACTGAAGCTTTCTTT. The full variable domain, rest sourced from reference TRBV9 and TRBJ1-1, is DSGVTQTPKHLITATGQRVTLRCSPRSGDLSVYWYQQSLDQGLQFLIQYYNGEERAKGNILERFSAQQFPDLHSELNLSSLELGDSALYFCASSVADRGNTEAFFGQGTRLTVV.

V usage is TRBV24-1 and J usage is TRBJ2-3; 10 nucleotides align to TRBD2. J lost 1 base, V lost 3 bases, and 3 bases had no gene match. Looked up from germline, CDR1 is KGHDR and CDR2 is SFDVKD. This CDR3 region has 16 residues. DNA for the CDR3: TGTGCCACCAGTGATCCAACTAGCGGGGGCACAGATACGCAGTATTTT. It yields the protein CATSDPTSGGTDTQYF.

CDR3 sequence (DNA): TGCGCCAGCAGCCGCACAGGGCCAAGCAATCAGCCCCAGCATTTT. This translates into CASSRTGPSNQPQHF. This chain uses TRBV4-1 with TRBJ1-5; maybe TRBD1 (6 bases). Germline-derived CDR1 and CDR2 are MGHRA and YSYEKL. V lost 4 bases, J lost 1 base, and 11 bases lay in between. The CDR3 is 15 amino acids.

This chain connects TRBV18 to TRBJ1-1, with D possibly matching TRBD1 (5 bases). The CDR3 runs to 15 residues. Germline V gene sequence: CDR1 KGHSH, CDR2 LQKENI. The V end lost 0 bases, the J end lost 0 bases, and 8 bases lay between the germline ends. CDR3 bases: TGTGCCAGCTCACCACCCGCCAGGGTGAACACTGAAGCTTTCTTT. It codes for CASSPPARVNTEAFF.

This clone was observed once. The rearrangement links TRBV2 to TRBJ2-7, with TRBD1 matching over 8 bases. The CDR3 contains 13 residues. Losses at the gene ends were 11 bases for V and 6 bases for J; bases not matched to a gene: 12. Germline CDR1 SNHLY, CDR2 FYNNEI. The CDR3 sequence is CAGAPGQVGEQYF. In nucleotides, the CDR3 is TGTGCCGGAGCTCCGGGACAGGTGGGCGAGCAGTACTTC.

V is TRBV5-1 and J is TRBJ1-4; 7 nucleotides match TRBD1. The germline V gene has CDR1 SGHRS and CDR2 YFSETQ. The trim removed 4 bases at V and 5 bases at J, leaving 11 bases unmatched. This CDR3 is built from 16 residues. CDR3 sequence (DNA): TGCGCCAGCAGCCTGGGCCCTACAGGGGTAAATGAAAAACTGTTTTTT. It is translated as CASSLGPTGVNEKLFF.

The rearrangement joins TRBV10-1 to TRBJ2-5; tentative D call: TRBD2 (6 bases). The CDR3 consists of 14 residues. Germline-derived CDR1 and CDR2 are WNHNN and SYGVQD (reference sequence). Trimming shortened V by 5 bases and J by 2 bases, and 12 bases separated the two germline ends. CDR3 nucleotides: TGCGCCAGCAGTCCCGGGACTGTACAAGAGACCCAGTACTTC. Amino acids: CASSPGTVQETQYF.

V is TRBV30 and J is TRBJ2-3; tentatively, D is TRBD2 (6 bases). The CDR3 consists of 13 residues. Trimming pared 8 bases from V and 6 bases from J, leaving 18 bases between. The V gene's germline CDR1 is GTSNPN and CDR2 SVGIG (reference sequence). Written as DNA, the CDR3 is TGTGCCCGGGCGAACGGGGCGGGGGATACGCAGTATTTT. Its translation: CARANGAGDTQYF.

This chain connects TRBV27 to TRBJ1-2; unclear D gene. Trimming removed 8 bases at V and 5 bases at J, with 15 bases between. This CDR3 has 13 residues. Germline values: CDR1 MNHEY, CDR2 SMNVEV (reference sequence). The CDR3 here is CASASVGTYGYTF. The CDR3 DNA reads as TGTGCCAGCGCTAGTGTGGGTACTTATGGCTACACCTTC.

The J gene is TRBJ1-3, the V gene TRBV30, with a weak D call TRBD1 (5 bases). CDR3 length: 14 residues. CDR1 GTSNPN and CDR2 SVGIG come from the germline V gene (reference sequence). Trimming took 1 base from V and 0 from J, leaving 7 bases between them. The CDR3 protein is CAWSGGTSGNTIYF. Written as DNA, the CDR3 is TGTGCCTGGAGTGGCGGGACCTCTGGAAACACCATATATTTT.

V and J are TRBV19 and TRBJ1-5; possibly TRBD1 for D (6 bases). V was trimmed by 3 bases and J by 4 bases, leaving 10 bases between them. This CDR3 is built from 14 residues. Per the germline V gene, CDR1 is LNHDA and CDR2 is SQIVND (reference sequence). As DNA, the CDR3 is TGTGCCAGTAGTATGGTACAGGGAAATCAGCCCCAGCATTTT. Amino acids: CASSMVQGNQPQHF.

The chain combines TRBV5-1 with TRBJ1-5; TRBD1 agrees at 8 bases. Germline trimming cut 4 bases from V and 4 bases from J; bases unmatched to any gene: 4. CDR3 length equals 14 residues. Germline CDR1 is SGHRS and CDR2 is YFSETQ. This CDR3 reads CASSPGQGNQPQHF. The CDR3 nucleotides read TGCGCCAGCAGCCCTGGACAGGGTAATCAGCCCCAGCATTTT.

The genes are TRBV7-9 and TRBJ1-1; D is undetermined. Trimming pared 5 bases from V and 2 bases from J, leaving 12 bases between. The CDR3 has 14 amino acids. Germline loops: CDR1 SEHNR, CDR2 FQNEAQ (reference sequence). DNA of the CDR3: TGTGCCAGCAGCCCCTTGGCCCTCAACACTGAAGCTTTCTTT. This sequence encodes CASSPLALNTEAFF.

The chain has TRBV6-6 and TRBJ2-7; 7 nucleotides agree with TRBD1. The CDR3 is 13 amino acids. Germline CDR1 reads MNHNY; CDR2 reads SVGAGI (reference sequence). V shed 4 bases and J 5 bases; nucleotides not matched to a gene: 5. The CDR3 DNA is TGTGCCAGCAGTTCGATGGACAGGCACGAGCAGTACGTC. Translating it yields CASSSMDRHEQYV.

The V call is TRBV5-1, the J call TRBJ1-1; D is possibly TRBD1 (6 bases). V was shortened by 7 bases and J by 0 bases, with 13 bases between the two germline ends. CDR3 length: 14 amino acids. Germline loops: CDR1 SGHRS, CDR2 YFSETQ. The CDR3, as DNA: TGCGCCAGCGCTCGACAGGAGTTGAACACTGAAGCTTTCTTT. Its protein is CASARQELNTEAFF. The full variable domain, with the rest looked up from reference TRBV5-1 and TRBJ1-1, is KAGVTQTPRYLIKTRGQQVTLSCSPISGHRSVSWYQQTPGQGLQFLFEYFSETQRNKGNFPGRFSGRQFSNSRSEMNVSTLELGDSALYLCASARQELNTEAFFGQGTRLTVV.

V gene TRBV19 combines with J gene TRBJ1-3, with a tentative D call TRBD1 (5 bases). Germline V CDR1 and CDR2: LNHDA, SQIVND (reference sequence). V was shortened by 7 bases and J by 0 bases, with 13 bases between the two germline ends. There are 15 residues in the CDR3. The CDR3 sequence: CASNNDRASGNTIYF. DNA of the CDR3: TGTGCCAGTAATAACGACAGAGCCTCTGGAAACACCATATATTTT.

This clone was observed a single time. This rearrangement joins TRBV7-9 to TRBJ1-1; the D gene is possibly TRBD1 (5 bases). Germline CDR1 SEHNR, CDR2 FQNEAQ (reference sequence). This CDR3 is built from 15 residues. The V gene lost 0 bases and the J gene lost 11 bases, with 19 bases spanning the gap. This chain's CDR3 is CASSLAPGTKRFAFF. In DNA, the CDR3 is TGTGCCAGCAGCTTAGCTCCCGGGACTAAAAGGTTCGCTTTCTTT.

The CDR3 bases are TGTGCCACCAGTGATTTGGAAGGGGGCAAAGCTTTCTTT. Its translation: CATSDLEGGKAFF. This chain connects TRBV24-1 to TRBJ1-1; 7 bases map to TRBD1. CDR3 length: 13 residues. Losses at the gene ends were 0 bases for V and 9 bases for J; bases not matched to a gene: 3. From germline, CDR1 is KGHDR and CDR2 SFDVKD.

The rearrangement uses TRBV7-6 and TRBJ2-1; 7 positions match TRBD2. This CDR3 comprises 15 residues. Per the germline V gene, CDR1 is SGHVS and CDR2 is FNYEAQ. V dropped 2 bases and J dropped 4; count of bases not matched to a gene: 5. CDR3 region: CASSLYGGTYNEQFF. The DNA for the CDR3 is TGTGCCAGCAGCTTATACGGGGGGACTTACAATGAGCAGTTCTTC. Full variable domain (outside the CDR3, taken from reference TRBV7-6 and TRBJ2-1): GAGVSQSPRYKVTKRGQDVALRCDPISGHVSLYWYRQALGQGPEFLTYFNYEAQQDKSGLPNDRFSAERPEGSISTLTIQRTEQRDSAMYRCASSLYGGTYNEQFFGPGTRLTVL.